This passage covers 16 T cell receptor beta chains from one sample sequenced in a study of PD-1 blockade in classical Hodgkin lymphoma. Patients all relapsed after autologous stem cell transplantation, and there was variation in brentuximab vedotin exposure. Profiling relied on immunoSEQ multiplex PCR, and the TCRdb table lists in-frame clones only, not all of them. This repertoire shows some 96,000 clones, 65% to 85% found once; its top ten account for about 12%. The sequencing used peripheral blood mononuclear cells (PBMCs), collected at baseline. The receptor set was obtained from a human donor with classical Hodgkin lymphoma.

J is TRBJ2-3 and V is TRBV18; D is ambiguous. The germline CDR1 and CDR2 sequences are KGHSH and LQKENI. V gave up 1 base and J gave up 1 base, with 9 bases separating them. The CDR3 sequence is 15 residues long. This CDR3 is CASSPQEQRTDTQYF. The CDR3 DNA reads TGTGCCAGCTCACCACAGGAGCAACGCACAGATACGCAGTATTTT.

Here the CDR3 reads CASSIPARAREAFF. CDR3 coding DNA: TGTGCCAGTAGTATCCCCGCCCGGGCCCGTGAAGCTTTCTTT. The chain links TRBV19 to TRBJ1-1; D unresolved. Germline lookup yields CDR1 LNHDA and CDR2 SQIVND (reference sequence). The CDR3 runs 14 residues. V dropped 3 bases and J dropped 7 bases, with 15 bases sitting between them.

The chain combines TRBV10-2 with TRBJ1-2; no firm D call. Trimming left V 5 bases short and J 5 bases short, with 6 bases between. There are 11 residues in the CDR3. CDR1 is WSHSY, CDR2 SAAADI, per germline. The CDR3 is CASSKEYGYTF. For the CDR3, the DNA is TGCGCCAGCAGTAAGGAGTATGGCTACACCTTC.

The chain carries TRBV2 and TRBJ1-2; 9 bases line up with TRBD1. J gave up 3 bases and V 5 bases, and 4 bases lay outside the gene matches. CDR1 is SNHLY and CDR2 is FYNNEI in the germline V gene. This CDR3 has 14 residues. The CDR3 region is CASSPGTGHYGYTF. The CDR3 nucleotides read TGTGCCAGCAGTCCCGGGACAGGGCACTATGGCTACACCTTC.

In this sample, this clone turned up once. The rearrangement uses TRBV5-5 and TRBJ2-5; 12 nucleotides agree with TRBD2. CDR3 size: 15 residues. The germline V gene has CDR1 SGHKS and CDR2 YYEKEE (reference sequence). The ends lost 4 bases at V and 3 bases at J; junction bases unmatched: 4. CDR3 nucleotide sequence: TGTGCCAGCAGCCCGACTAGCGGGAGCGAAGAGACCCAGTACTTC. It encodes CASSPTSGSEETQYF.

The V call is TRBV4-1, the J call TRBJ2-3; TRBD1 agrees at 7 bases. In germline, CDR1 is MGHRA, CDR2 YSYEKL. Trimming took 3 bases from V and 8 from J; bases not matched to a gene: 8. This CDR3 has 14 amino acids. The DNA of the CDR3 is TGCGCCAGCAGCCACCCCGTAGGGGGCGGTACGCAGTATTTT. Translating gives CASSHPVGGGTQYF.

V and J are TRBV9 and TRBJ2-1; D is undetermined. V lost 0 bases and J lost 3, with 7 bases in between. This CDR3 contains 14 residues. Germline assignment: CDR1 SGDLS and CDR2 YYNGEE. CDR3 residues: CASSVEPNYNEQFF. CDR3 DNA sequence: TGTGCCAGCAGCGTAGAGCCGAACTACAATGAGCAGTTCTTC.

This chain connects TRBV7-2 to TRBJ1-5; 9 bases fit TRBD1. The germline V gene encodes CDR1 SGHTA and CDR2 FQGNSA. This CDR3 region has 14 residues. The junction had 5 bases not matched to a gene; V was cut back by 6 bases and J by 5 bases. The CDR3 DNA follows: TGTGCCAGCAGTGAACAGGGGGCGGATCAGCCCCAGCATTTT. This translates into CASSEQGADQPQHF.

CDR3 loop: CASSQERLAVYNEQFF. The CDR3 DNA is TGTGCCAGCAGCCAAGAACGGCTAGCGGTCTACAATGAGCAGTTCTTC. The chain couples TRBV4-2 to TRBJ2-1, with 7 bases identical to TRBD2. There are 16 residues in the CDR3. V shed 0 bases and J 3 bases; nucleotides not matched to a gene: 5. Germline V lookup: CDR1 LGHNA, CDR2 YNFKEQ.

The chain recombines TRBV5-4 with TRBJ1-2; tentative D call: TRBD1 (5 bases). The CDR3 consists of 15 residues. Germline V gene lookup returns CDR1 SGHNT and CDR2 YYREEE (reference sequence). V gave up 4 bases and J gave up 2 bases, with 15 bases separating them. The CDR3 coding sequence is TGTGCCAGCAGCCCCTCTCCGGGGGTCAACTATGGCTACACCTTC. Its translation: CASSPSPGVNYGYTF.

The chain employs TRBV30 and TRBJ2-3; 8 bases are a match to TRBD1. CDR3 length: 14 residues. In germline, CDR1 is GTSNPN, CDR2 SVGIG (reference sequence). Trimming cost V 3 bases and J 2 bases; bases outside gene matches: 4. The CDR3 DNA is TGTGCCTGGAGGAGGGACAGGACCACAGATACGCAGTATTTT. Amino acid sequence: CAWRRDRTTDTQYF.

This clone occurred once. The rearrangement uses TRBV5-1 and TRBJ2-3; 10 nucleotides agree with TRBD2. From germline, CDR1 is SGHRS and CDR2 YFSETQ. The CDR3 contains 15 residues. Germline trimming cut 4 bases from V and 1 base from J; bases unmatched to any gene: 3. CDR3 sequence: CASSAGTSGTDTQYF. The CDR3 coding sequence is TGCGCCAGCAGCGCAGGGACTAGCGGCACAGATACGCAGTATTTT.

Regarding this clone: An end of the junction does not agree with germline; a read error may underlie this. CDR3 loop: CASSLSGTSGRASHNEQFF. As DNA, the CDR3 is TGTGCCAGCAGCTTATCTGGGACTAGCGGGAGGGCCTCCCACAATGAGCAGTTCTTC. The V gene is TRBV7-2, the J gene TRBJ2-1; 16 positions match TRBD2. This CDR3 is built from 19 residues. Germline loops: CDR1 SGHTA, CDR2 FQGNSA.

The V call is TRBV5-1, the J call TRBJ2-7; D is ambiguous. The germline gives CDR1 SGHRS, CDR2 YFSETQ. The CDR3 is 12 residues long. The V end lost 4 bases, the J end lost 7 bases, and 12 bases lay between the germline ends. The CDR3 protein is CASSLDNWEQYF. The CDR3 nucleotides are TGCGCCAGCAGCCTGGATAACTGGGAGCAGTACTTC.

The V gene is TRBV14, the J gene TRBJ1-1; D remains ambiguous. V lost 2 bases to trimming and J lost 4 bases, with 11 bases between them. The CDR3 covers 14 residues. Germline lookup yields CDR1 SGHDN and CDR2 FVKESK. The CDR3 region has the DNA TGTGCCAGCAGCCAACAAGGGAGTGGCACTGAAGCTTTCTTT. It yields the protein CASSQQGSGTEAFF.

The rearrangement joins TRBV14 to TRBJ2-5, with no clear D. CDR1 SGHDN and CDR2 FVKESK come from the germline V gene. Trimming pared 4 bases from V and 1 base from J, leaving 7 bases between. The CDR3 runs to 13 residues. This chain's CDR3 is CASSRLIQETQYF. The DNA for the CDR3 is TGTGCCAGCAGCCGCTTAATCCAAGAGACCCAGTACTTC. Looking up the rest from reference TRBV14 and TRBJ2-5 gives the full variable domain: EAGVTQFPSHSVIEKGQTVTLRCDPISGHDNLYWYRRVMGKEIKFLLHFVKESKQDESGMPNNRFLAERTGGTYSTLKVQPAELEDSGVYFCASSRLIQETQYFGPGTRLLVL.